Following are 16 T cell receptor beta chains from one sample sequenced in a study of cytomegalovirus exposure and HLA in healthy donors. 60 Vbeta and 13 Jbeta primers were used in PCR. The data were produced by immunoSEQ multiplex PCR, yet TCRdb's version contains in-frame clones alone and is incomplete. Here the sample spans about 180,000 clones, about four fifths being singletons. Sequenced material: PBMCs. These receptors were collected from a male donor in good health and CMV-seronegative.

The J gene is TRBJ1-5, the V gene TRBV6-4; D unclear. Between the trimmed V and J ends, which lost 3 bases and 1 base, there was a span of 4 bases. The germline CDR1 and CDR2 sequences are MRHNA and SNTAGT. This CDR3 is 13 amino acids long. CDR3 in amino acids: CASSERSNQPQHF. In nucleotides, the CDR3 is TGTGCCAGCAGTGAGCGGAGCAATCAGCCCCAGCATTTT.

This clone appeared once. The chain links TRBV7-9 to TRBJ1-1; 7 nucleotides agree with TRBD1. The CDR3 totals 14 residues. V was pared by 1 base and J by 6 bases, with 5 bases of the junction left unmatched. Per germline, CDR1 SEHNR and CDR2 FQNEAQ (reference sequence). This CDR3 reads CASSLVSGTAEAFF. The CDR3, as DNA: TGTGCCAGCAGCTTAGTTTCAGGGACAGCTGAAGCTTTCTTT. Variable domain in full (rest from reference TRBV7-9 and TRBJ1-1): DTGVSQNPRHKITKRGQNVTFRCDPISEHNRLYWYRQTLGQGPEFLTYFQNEAQLEKSRLLSDRFSAERPKGSFSTLEIQRTEQGDSAMYLCASSLVSGTAEAFFGQGTRLTVV.

This clone has a handful of counts. The chain links TRBV2 to TRBJ2-7; 12 bases align to TRBD2. The trim removed 5 bases at V and 1 base at J, leaving 6 bases unmatched. CDR1 is SNHLY, CDR2 FYNNEI, per germline. CDR3 size: 16 residues. Written as DNA, the CDR3 is TGTGCCAGCAGTTTGTCCGGGACTAGCGGGTCCTACGAGCAGTACTTC. It specifies CASSLSGTSGSYEQYF.

This clone came up a few times. This chain uses TRBV19 with TRBJ2-2, with 9 bases that match TRBD2. Trimming removed 3 bases from V and 3 bases from J; junction bases left unmatched: 8. The V gene's germline CDR1 is LNHDA and CDR2 SQIVND (reference sequence). The CDR3 totals 17 residues. CDR3 protein: CASSILAGPFHTGELFF. As DNA, the CDR3 is TGTGCCAGTAGTATTCTAGCGGGGCCCTTTCACACCGGGGAGCTGTTTTTT.

The genes are TRBV27 and TRBJ2-2; 9 bases are a match to TRBD1. Germline loops: CDR1 MNHEY, CDR2 SMNVEV (reference sequence). V gave up 0 bases and J gave up 5 bases; unmatched junction bases: 7. The CDR3 is 17 amino acids. The CDR3 region is CASSLSRGTGFTGELFF. DNA of the CDR3: TGTGCCAGCAGTTTATCCCGAGGGACAGGGTTTACCGGGGAGCTGTTTTTT.

The chain has TRBV28 and TRBJ2-7; D might be TRBD2 (5 bases). Germline V CDR1 and CDR2: MDHEN, SYDVKM. Trimming shortened V by 2 bases and J by 2 bases, and 19 bases separated the two germline ends. CDR3 length equals 17 residues. CDR3 sequence: CASSLTPRAGRTYEQYF. For the CDR3, the DNA is TGTGCCAGCAGTTTAACTCCGCGGGCAGGTAGGACCTACGAGCAGTACTTC.

The chain uses TRBV19 and TRBJ1-5; 7 bases map to TRBD1. The germline gives CDR1 LNHDA, CDR2 SQIVND (reference sequence). With 6 bases clipped from V and 7 bases from J, the junction kept 12 bases outside the gene matches. CDR3 size: 15 residues. In DNA, the CDR3 is TGTGCCAGTAGCCTAGATCAACAGGGGAGGCAGCCCCAGCATTTT. Amino acid sequence: CASSLDQQGRQPQHF.

This clone was seen more than once but under ten times. J is TRBJ1-6 and V is TRBV6-5; D is unclear. Germline assignment: CDR1 MNHEY and CDR2 SVGAGI. Deletions cut 3 bases from V and 8 bases from J, with 11 bases between. The CDR3 extends over 14 amino acids. DNA for the CDR3: TGTGCCAGCAGTTATACAGTGCTGGATTCACCCCTCCACTTT. It specifies CASSYTVLDSPLHF.

V and J are TRBV30 and TRBJ1-1, with no clear D. The CDR3 is made up of 12 amino acids. From germline, CDR1 is GTSNPN and CDR2 SVGIG (reference sequence). V was pared by 2 bases and J by 0 bases, with 4 bases between. The CDR3 is CAWSYMNTEAFF. The CDR3, as DNA: TGTGCCTGGAGTTACATGAACACTGAAGCTTTCTTT.

The chain couples TRBV6-5 to TRBJ2-1, with 7 bases matching TRBD2. Germline-derived CDR1 and CDR2 are MNHEY and SVGAGI. After removal of 2 bases from V and 8 bases from J, the junction contained 0 bases not matched to a gene. The CDR3 has 12 residues. CDR3 nucleotides: TGTGCCAGCAGTTACAGCGGGGATGAGCAGTTCTTC. It encodes CASSYSGDEQFF.

In its sample, this clone was seen a few times. The chain uses TRBV15 and TRBJ2-3; 8 bases line up with TRBD1. V shed 4 bases, J shed 7 bases, and the junction held 7 bases outside the gene matches. CDR1 is LNHNV and CDR2 is YYDKDF in the germline V gene (reference sequence). The CDR3 is 14 amino acids. CDR3 region: CATSIRTGPNTQYF. The DNA of the CDR3 is TGTGCCACCAGCATACGGACAGGGCCGAATACGCAGTATTTT.

This clone was counted between two and nine times. The chain links TRBV28 to TRBJ2-2, with 8 bases identical to TRBD2. V gave up 3 bases and J gave up 4 bases; unmatched junction bases: 7. This CDR3 has 16 residues. The germline V gene has CDR1 MDHEN and CDR2 SYDVKM. CDR3 in DNA: TGTGCCAGCAGTTTTTTTGGGACTAGGGGCACCGGGGAGCTGTTTTTT. Translating gives CASSFFGTRGTGELFF.

The chain has TRBV6-5 and TRBJ2-5, with TRBD2 matching over 7 bases. The J call may be in error: the DNA end matches TRBJ2-7 better. The CDR3 contains 14 residues. Germline V CDR1 and CDR2: MNHEY, SVGAGI. This CDR3 is CASRGGYDTYEQYF. The CDR3 nucleotides read TGTGCCAGCAGGGGAGGGTACGACACCTACGAGCAGTACTTC.

This chain uses TRBV10-3 with TRBJ2-1; weak D call: TRBD2 (6 bases). From germline, CDR1 is ENHRY and CDR2 SYGVKD. Trimming shortened V by 7 bases and J by 6 bases, and 13 bases separated the two germline ends. This CDR3 has 13 amino acids. In nucleotides, the CDR3 is TGTGCCATCACCCACGCCGGGGGCAATGAGCAGTTCTTC. Protein sequence: CAITHAGGNEQFF.

On this clone: Other DNA sequences in the same sample also yield this CDR3. CDR3 region: CASSVGQGSNQPQHF. Here the CDR3 DNA reads TGTGCCAGCAGCGTAGGACAGGGGAGCAATCAGCCCCAGCATTTT. This sequence joins TRBV9 and TRBJ1-5, with 8 bases that match TRBD1. The CDR3 is 15 amino acids. J gave up 1 base and V 0 bases, and 0 bases lay outside the gene matches. Germline values: CDR1 SGDLS, CDR2 YYNGEE.

J is TRBJ2-3 and V is TRBV28; TRBD2 matches at 8 bases. The CDR3 length is 14 residues. Germline CDR1 and CDR2: MDHEN and SYDVKM. Losses at the gene ends were 5 bases for V and 5 bases for J; bases not matched to a gene: 6. DNA of the CDR3: TGTGCCAGCAGTAGCGGGAGACCCCTAGATACGCAGTATTTT. This gives the protein CASSSGRPLDTQYF.